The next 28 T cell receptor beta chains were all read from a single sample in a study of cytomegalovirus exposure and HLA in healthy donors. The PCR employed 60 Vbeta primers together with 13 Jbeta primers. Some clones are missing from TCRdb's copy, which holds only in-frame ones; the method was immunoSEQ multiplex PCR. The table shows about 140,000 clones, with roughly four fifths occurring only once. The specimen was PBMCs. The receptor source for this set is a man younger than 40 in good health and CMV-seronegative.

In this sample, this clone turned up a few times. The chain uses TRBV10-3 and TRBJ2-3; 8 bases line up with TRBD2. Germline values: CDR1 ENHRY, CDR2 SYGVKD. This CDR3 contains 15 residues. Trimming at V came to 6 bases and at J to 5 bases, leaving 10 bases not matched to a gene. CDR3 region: CAIRPPGGERDTQYF. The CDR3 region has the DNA TGTGCCATCAGACCCCCGGGGGGGGAACGAGATACGCAGTATTTT.

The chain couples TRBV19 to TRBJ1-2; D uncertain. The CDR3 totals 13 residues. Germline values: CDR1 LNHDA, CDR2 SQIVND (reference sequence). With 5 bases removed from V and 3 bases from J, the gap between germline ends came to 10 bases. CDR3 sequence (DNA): TGTGCCAGTAGTCACCGGGGTGACTATGGCTACACCTTC. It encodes CASSHRGDYGYTF.

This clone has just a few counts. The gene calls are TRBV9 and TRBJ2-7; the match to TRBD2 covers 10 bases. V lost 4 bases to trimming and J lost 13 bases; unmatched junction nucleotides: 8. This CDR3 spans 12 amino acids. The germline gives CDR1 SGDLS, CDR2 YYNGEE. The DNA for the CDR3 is TGTGCCAGCAGCTCTAGCGGGGGAAACCTTTACTTC. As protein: CASSSSGGNLYF.

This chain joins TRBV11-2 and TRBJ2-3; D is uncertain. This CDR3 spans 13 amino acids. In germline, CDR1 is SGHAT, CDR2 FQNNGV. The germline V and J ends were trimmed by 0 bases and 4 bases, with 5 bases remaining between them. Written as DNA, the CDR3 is TGTGCCAGCAGCTTAGAATTCTCAGATACGCAGTATTTT. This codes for CASSLEFSDTQYF.

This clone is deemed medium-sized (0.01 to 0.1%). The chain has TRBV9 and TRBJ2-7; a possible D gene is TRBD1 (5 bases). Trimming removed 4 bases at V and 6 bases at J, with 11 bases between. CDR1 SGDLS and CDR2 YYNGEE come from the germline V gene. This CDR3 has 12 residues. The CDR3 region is CASSPGISEQYF. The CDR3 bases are TGTGCCAGCAGCCCAGGGATCTCCGAGCAGTACTTC.

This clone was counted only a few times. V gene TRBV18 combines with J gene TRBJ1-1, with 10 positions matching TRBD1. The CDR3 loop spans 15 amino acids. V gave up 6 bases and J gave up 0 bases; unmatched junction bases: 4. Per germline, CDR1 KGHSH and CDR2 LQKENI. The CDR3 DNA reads TGTGCCAGCTCTCCAGGGACAGGGGTGAACACTGAAGCTTTCTTT. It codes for CASSPGTGVNTEAFF.

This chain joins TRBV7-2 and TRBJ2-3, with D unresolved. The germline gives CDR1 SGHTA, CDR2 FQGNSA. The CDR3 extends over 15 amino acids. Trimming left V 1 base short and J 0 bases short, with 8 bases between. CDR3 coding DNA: TGTGCCAGCAGCTTAGTGGCATCTAGCACAGATACGCAGTATTTT. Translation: CASSLVASSTDTQYF. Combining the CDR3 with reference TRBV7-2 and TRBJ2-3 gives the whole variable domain GAGVSQSPSNKVTEKGKDVELRCDPISGHTALYWYRQSLGQGLEFLIYFQGNSAPDKSGLPSDRFSAERTGGSVSTLTIQRTQQEDSAVYLCASSLVASSTDTQYFGPGTRLTVL.

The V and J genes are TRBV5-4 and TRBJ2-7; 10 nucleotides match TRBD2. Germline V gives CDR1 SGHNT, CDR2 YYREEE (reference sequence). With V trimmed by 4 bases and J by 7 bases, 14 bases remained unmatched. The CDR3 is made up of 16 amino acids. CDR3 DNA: TGTGCCAGCAGCCCCCGGGGAGCGGGGGGGTCCATGGAGCAGTACTTC. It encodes CASSPRGAGGSMEQYF.

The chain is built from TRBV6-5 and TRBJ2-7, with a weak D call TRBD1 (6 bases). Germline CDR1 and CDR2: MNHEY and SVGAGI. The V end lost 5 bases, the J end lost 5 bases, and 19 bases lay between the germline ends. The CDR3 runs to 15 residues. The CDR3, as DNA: TGTGCCAGCAGTGGCCGCACTCCAGGGGCCCACGAGCAGTACTTC. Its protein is CASSGRTPGAHEQYF.

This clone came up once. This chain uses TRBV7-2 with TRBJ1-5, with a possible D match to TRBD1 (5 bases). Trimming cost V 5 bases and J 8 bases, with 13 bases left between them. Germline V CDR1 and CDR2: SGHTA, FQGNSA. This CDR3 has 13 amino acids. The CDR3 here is CASSPWGGEPQHF. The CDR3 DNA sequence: TGTGCCAGCAGCCCGTGGGGGGGAGAGCCCCAGCATTTT.

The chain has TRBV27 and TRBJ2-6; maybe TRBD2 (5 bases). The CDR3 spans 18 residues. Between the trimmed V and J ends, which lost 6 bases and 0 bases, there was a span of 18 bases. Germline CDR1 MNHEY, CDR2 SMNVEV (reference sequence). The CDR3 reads CASRSLGAWGSGANVLTF. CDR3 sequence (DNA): TGTGCCAGCAGATCGTTGGGAGCTTGGGGCTCTGGGGCCAACGTCCTGACTTTC.

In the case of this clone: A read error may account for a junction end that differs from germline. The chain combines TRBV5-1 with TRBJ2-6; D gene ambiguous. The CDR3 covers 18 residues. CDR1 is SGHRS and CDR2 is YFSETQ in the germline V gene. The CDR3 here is CASTLTTSPLSGANVLTF. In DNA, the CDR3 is TGCGCCAGCACCTTGACCACATCGCCCCTCTCTGGGGCCAACGTCCTGACTTTC.

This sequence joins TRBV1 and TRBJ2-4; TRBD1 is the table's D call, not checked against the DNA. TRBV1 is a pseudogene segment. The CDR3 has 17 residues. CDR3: CTSSQDRHLGAKNSQYF. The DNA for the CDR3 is TGCACCAGCAGCCAAGATCGGCACCTGGGGGCCAAAAACAGTCAGTACTTC.

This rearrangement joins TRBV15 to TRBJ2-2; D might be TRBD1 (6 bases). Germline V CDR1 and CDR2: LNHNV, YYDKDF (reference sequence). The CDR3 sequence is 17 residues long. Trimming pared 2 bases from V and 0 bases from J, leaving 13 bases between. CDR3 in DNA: TGTGCCACCAGCAGATTGGGGACACTCGCGAACACCGGGGAGCTGTTTTTT. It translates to CATSRLGTLANTGELFF.

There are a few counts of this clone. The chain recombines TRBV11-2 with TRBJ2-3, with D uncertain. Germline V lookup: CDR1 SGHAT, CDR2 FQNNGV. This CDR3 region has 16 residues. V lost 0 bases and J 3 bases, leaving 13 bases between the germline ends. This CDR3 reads CASSLEGRPYTDTQYF. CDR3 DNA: TGTGCCAGCAGCTTAGAGGGCAGGCCGTATACAGATACGCAGTATTTT.

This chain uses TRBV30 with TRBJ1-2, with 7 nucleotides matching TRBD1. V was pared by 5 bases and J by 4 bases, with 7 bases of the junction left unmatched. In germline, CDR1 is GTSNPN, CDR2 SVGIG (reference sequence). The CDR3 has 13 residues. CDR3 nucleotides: TGTGCCTGGGAACAGGGGCGAGGCTATGGCTACACCTTC. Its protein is CAWEQGRGYGYTF.

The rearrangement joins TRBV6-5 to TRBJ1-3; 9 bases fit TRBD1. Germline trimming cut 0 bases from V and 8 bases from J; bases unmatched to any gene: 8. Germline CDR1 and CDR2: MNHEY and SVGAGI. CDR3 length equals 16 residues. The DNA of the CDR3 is TGTGCCAGCAGTTACTCGCGGGGACAGGGAGGTGACACCATATATTTT. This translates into CASSYSRGQGGDTIYF.

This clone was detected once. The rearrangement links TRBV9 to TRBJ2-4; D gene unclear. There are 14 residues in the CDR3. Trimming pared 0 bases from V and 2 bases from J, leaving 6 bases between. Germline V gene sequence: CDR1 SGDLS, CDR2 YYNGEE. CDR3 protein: CASSVGVTKNIQYF. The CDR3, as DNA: TGTGCCAGCAGCGTAGGCGTCACCAAAAACATTCAGTACTTC.

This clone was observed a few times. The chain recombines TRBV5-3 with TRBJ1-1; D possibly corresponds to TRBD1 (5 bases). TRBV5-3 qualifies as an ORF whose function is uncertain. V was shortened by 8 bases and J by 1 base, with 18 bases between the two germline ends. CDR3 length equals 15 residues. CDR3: CASKRFGGGNTEAFF. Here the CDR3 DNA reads TGTGCCAGCAAACGGTTCGGGGGTGGGAACACTGAAGCTTTCTTT.

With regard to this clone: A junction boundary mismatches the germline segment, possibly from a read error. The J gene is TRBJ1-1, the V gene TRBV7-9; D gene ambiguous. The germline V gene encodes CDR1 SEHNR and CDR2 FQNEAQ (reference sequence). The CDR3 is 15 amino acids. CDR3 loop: CASSLAPQPNTEAFF. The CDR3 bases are TGTGCCAGCAGCCTAGCCCCACAGCCGAACACTGAAGCTTTCTTT.

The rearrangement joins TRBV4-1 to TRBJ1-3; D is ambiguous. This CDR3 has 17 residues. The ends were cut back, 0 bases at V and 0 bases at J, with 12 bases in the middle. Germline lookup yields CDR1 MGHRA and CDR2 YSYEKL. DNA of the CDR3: TGCGCCAGCAGCCAAGATCCCCATTTGAGCTCTGGAAACACCATATATTTT. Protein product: CASSQDPHLSSGNTIYF.

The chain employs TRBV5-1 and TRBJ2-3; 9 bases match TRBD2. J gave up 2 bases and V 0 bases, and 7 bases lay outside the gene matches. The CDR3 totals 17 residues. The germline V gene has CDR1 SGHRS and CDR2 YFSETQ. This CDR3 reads CASSLGTTSGSTDTQYF. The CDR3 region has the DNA TGCGCCAGCAGCTTGGGAACGACTAGCGGTTCCACAGATACGCAGTATTTT.

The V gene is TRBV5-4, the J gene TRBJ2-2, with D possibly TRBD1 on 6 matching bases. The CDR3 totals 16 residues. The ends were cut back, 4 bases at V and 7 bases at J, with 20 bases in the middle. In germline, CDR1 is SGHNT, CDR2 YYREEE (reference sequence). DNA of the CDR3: TGTGCCAGCAGCCGAGTTGGGTCAGGGGATATCGGGGAGCTGTTTTTT. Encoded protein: CASSRVGSGDIGELFF.

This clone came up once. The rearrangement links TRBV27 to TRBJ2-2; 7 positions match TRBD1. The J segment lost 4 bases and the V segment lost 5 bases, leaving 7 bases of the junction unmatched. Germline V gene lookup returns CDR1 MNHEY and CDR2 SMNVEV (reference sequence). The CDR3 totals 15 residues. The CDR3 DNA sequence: TGTGCCAGCAGTCTCGGGACAGCGCTCACCGGGGAGCTGTTTTTT. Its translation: CASSLGTALTGELFF.

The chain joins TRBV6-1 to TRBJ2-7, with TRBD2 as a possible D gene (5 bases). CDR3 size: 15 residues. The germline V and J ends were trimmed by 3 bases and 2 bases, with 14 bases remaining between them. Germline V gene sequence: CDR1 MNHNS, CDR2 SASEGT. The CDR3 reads CASSDLGGPTYEQYF. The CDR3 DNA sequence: TGTGCCAGCAGTGATTTGGGCGGGCCCACCTACGAGCAGTACTTC.

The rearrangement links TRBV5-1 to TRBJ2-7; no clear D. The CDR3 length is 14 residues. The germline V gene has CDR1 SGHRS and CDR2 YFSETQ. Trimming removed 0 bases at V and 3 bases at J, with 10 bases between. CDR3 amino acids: CASSLGVSFYEQYF. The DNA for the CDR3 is TGCGCCAGCAGCTTGGGTGTCAGTTTCTACGAGCAGTACTTC.

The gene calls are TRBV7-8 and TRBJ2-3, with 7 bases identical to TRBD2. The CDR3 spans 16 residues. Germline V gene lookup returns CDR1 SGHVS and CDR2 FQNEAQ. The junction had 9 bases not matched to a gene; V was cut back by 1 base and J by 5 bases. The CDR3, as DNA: TGTGCCAGCAGCTTAGGGGAGGGAGTCGGGGGAGATACGCAGTATTTT. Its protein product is CASSLGEGVGGDTQYF. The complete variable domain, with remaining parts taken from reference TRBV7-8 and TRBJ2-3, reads GAGVSQSPRYKVAKRGQDVALRCDPISGHVSLFWYQQALGQGPEFLTYFQNEAQLDKSGLPSDRFFAERPEGSVSTLKIQRTQQEDSAVYLCASSLGEGVGGDTQYFGPGTRLTVL.

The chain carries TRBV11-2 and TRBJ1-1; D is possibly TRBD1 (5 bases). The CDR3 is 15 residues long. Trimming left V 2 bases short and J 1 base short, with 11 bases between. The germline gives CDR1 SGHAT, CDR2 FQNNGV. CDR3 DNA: TGTGCCAGCAGCTTAAGTGGGGCCTCGAACACTGAAGCTTTCTTT. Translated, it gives CASSLSGASNTEAFF. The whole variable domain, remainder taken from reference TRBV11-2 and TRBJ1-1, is EAGVAQSPRYKIIEKRQSVAFWCNPISGHATLYWYQQILGQGPKLLIQFQNNGVVDDSQLPKDRFSAERLKGVDSTLKIQPAKLEDSAVYLCASSLSGASNTEAFFGQGTRLTVV.